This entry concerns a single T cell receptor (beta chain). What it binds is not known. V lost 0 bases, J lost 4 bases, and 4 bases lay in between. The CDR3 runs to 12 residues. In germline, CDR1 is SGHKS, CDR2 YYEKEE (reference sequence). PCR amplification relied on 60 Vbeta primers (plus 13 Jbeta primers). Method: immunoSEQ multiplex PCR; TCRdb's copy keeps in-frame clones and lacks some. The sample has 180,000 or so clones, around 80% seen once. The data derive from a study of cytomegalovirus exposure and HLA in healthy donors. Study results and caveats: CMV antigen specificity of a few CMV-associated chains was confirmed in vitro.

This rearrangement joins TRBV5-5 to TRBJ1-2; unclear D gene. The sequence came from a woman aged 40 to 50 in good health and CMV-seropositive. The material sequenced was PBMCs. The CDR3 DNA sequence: TGTGCCAGCAGCTTGGAGCTCTATGGCTACACCTTC. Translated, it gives CASSLELYGYTF.